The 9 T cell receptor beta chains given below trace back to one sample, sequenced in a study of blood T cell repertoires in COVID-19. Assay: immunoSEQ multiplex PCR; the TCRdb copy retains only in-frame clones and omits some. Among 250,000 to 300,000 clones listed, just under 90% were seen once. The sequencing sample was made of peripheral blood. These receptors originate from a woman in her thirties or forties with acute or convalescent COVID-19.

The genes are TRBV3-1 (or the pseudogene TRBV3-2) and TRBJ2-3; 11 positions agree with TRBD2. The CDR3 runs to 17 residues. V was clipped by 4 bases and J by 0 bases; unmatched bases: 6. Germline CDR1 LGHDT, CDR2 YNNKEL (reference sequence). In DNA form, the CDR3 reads TGTGCCAGCAGCCCGGCTAGCGGGGGGACTAGCACAGATACGCAGTATTTT. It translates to CASSPASGGTSTDTQYF.

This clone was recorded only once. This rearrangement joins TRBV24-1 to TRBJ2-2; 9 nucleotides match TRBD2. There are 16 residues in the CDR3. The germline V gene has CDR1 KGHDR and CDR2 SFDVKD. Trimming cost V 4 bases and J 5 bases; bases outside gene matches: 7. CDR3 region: CATSEERGARTGELFF. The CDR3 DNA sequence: TGTGCCACCAGTGAGGAGCGGGGGGCAAGGACCGGGGAGCTGTTTTTT.

The CDR3 bases are TGTGCCAGCAGGGCTGACTATGGCTACACCTTC. Protein product: CASRADYGYTF. V usage is TRBV2 and J usage is TRBJ1-2; D is unresolved. With 6 bases removed from V and 3 bases from J, the gap between germline ends came to 5 bases. CDR1 is SNHLY and CDR2 is FYNNEI in the germline V gene. This CDR3 region has 11 residues.

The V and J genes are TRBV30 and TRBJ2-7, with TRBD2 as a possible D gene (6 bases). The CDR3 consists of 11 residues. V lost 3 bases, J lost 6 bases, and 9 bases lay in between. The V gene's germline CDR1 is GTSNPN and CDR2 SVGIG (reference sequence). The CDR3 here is CAWSQGGEQYV. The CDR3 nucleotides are TGTGCCTGGAGCCAGGGAGGCGAGCAGTACGTC.

CDR3 sequence reads: CASSIDGRGTTGELFF. DNA for the CDR3: TGTGCCAGCAGCATAGACGGCCGGGGGACTACCGGGGAGCTGTTTTTT. This chain uses TRBV7-9 with TRBJ2-2, with D tentatively TRBD2 (6 bases). There are 16 residues in the CDR3. V shed 5 bases and J shed 5 bases, with 18 bases lying between them. In germline, CDR1 is SEHNR, CDR2 FQNEAQ (reference sequence).

The CDR3 DNA is TGTGCCAGCAGCCAAGATCTTACCGGGACAGGGGACTCTGGGGCCAACGTCCTGACTTTC. Protein product: CASSQDLTGTGDSGANVLTF. The chain employs TRBV4-2 and TRBJ2-6; 10 nucleotides align to TRBD1. The ends lost 0 bases at V and 0 bases at J; junction bases unmatched: 8. Germline V gene data show CDR1 as LGHNA and CDR2 as YNFKEQ. The CDR3 spans 20 residues.

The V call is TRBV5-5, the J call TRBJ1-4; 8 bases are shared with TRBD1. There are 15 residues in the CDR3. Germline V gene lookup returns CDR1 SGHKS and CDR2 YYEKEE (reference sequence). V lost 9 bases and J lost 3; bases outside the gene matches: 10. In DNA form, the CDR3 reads TGTGCCAACAGGGCCGACAGGGGTGCTAATGAAAAACTGTTTTTT. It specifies CANRADRGANEKLFF. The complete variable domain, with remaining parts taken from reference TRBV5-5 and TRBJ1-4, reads DAGVTQSPTHLIKTRGQQVTLRCSPISGHKSVSWYQQVLGQGPQFIFQYYEKEERGRGNFPDRFSARQFPNYSSELNVNALLLGDSALYLCANRADRGANEKLFFGSGTQLSVL.

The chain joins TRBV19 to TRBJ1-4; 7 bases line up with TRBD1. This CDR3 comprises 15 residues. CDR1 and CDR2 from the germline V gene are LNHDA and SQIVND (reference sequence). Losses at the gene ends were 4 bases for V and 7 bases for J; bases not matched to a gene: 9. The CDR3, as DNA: TGTGCCAGTAGTACCGGGACAGTATCCAGTGAAAAACTGTTTTTT. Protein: CASSTGTVSSEKLFF. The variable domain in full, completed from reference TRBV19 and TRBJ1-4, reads DGGITQSPKYLFRKEGQNVTLSCEQNLNHDAMYWYRQDPGQGLRLIYYSQIVNDFQKGDIAEGYSVSREKKESFPLTVTSAQKNPTAFYLCASSTGTVSSEKLFFGSGTQLSVL.

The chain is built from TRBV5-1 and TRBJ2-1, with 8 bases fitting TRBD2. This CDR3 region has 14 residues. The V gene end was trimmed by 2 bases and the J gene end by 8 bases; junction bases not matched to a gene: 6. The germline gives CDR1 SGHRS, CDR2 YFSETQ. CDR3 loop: CASSLGLAGDEQFF. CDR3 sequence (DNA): TGCGCCAGCAGCTTAGGACTAGCCGGCGATGAGCAGTTCTTC.